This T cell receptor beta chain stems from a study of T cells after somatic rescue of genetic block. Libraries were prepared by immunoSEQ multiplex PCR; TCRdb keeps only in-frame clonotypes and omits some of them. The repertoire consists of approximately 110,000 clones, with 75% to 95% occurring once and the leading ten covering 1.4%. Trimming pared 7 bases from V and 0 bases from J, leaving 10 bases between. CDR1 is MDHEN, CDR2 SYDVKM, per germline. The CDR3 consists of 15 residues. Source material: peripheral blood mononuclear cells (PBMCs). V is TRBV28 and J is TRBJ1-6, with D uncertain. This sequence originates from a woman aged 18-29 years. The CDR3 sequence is CASIDLSSYNSPLHF. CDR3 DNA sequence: TGTGCCAGCATCGACCTGAGCTCCTATAATTCACCCCTCCACTTT.